This T cell receptor beta chain was retrieved from a study of blood T cell repertoires in COVID-19. Study details: From the United States, Italy and Spain came samples of acute and convalescent COVID-19.

V lost 1 base and J lost 4, with 7 bases in between. This CDR3 region has 13 residues. CDR1 is SGHNT and CDR2 is YENEEA in the germline V gene. In the source study's methods: Estimated nucleated cell counts came from reference gene primer amplification. Produced via immunoSEQ multiplex PCR; TCRdb's table is partial and in-frame only. V and J calls plus clone size are reproduced from that table; the DNA served to infer D and trimming. The top ten clones hold roughly 17% of a sample with about 200,000 clones, 75% to 85% of them seen once. The clonotype originates from a woman aged 45-65 years with acute COVID-19. This chain joins TRBV11-3 and TRBJ1-1; the D is unclear. What was sequenced was PBMCs or T cells enriched from blood (not recorded which). The CDR3 spells CASSLGTATEAFF. The CDR3 DNA sequence: TGTGCCAGCAGCTTAGGTACAGCCACTGAAGCTTTCTTT.